Included here is one T cell receptor beta chain sequence, with context. This sample was included in a study of blood T cell repertoires in COVID-19. Measured with immunoSEQ multiplex PCR; TCRdb has only the in-frame clones, and not every one. Here the sample spans about 220,000 clones, roughly 87% being singletons. Sequencing was carried out using peripheral blood. This TCR came from a man aged 35 to 55 with active or convalescent COVID-19.

The CDR3: CASSLYPQNEQYF. The CDR3 coding sequence is TGTGCCAGCAGTTTATATCCCCAGAACGAGCAGTACTTC. The gene calls are TRBV27 and TRBJ2-7, with D unclear. The CDR3 consists of 13 residues. The ends were cut back, 1 base at V and 5 bases at J, with 9 bases in the middle. Germline V lookup: CDR1 MNHEY, CDR2 SMNVEV (reference sequence).